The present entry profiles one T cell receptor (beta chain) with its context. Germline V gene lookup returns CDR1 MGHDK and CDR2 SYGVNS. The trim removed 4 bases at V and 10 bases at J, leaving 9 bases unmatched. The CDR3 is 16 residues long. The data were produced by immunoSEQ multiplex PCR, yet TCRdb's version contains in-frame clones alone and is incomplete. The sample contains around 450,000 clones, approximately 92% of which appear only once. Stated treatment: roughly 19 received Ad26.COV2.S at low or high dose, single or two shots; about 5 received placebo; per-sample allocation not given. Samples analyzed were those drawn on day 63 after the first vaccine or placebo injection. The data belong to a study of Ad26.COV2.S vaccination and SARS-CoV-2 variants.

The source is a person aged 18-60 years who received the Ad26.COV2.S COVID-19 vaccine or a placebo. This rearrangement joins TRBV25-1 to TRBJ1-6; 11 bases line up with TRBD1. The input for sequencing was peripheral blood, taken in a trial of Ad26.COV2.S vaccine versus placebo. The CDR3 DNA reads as TGTGCCAGCAGTGCACGAGGACAGGGGGCAGGATCACCCCTCCACTTT. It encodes CASSARGQGAGSPLHF.